Shown below are 30 T cell receptor beta chains from a single sample sequenced in a study of blood T cell repertoires in COVID-19. Assay used: immunoSEQ multiplex PCR; TCRdb lists only in-frame clones, some missing. The sample comprises some 190,000 clones, around 85% of which are singletons, and less than 8% rests with the top ten. Material for sequencing was peripheral blood. The receptors shown here come from an elderly man with COVID-19, enrolled during active disease.

V is TRBV12-3 or TRBV12-4 and J is TRBJ1-1; D ambiguous. The CDR3 covers 13 residues. Trimming removed 6 bases at V and 3 bases at J, with 11 bases between. The CDR3 DNA is TGTGCCAGCAGCTACATGCGGCACACTGAAGCTTTCTTT. Protein sequence: CASSYMRHTEAFF.

The rearrangement joins TRBV2 to TRBJ2-6; 10 nucleotides agree with TRBD1. Germline lookup yields CDR1 SNHLY and CDR2 FYNNEI. The CDR3 has 17 amino acids. Unmatched junction bases numbered 5, after V lost 4 bases and J lost 2 bases. CDR3 nucleotide sequence: TGTGCCAGCAGTGGACAGGGGGCGCATACTGGGGCCAACGTCCTGACTTTC. Protein sequence: CASSGQGAHTGANVLTF.

This chain links TRBV18 with TRBJ2-1; 13 bases agree with TRBD2. This CDR3 spans 15 amino acids. J was trimmed by 7 bases and V by 4 bases; bases with no gene match: 4. Germline CDR1 KGHSH, CDR2 LQKENI. The chain's CDR3 is CASSLPGLAGNEQFF. As DNA, the CDR3 is TGTGCCAGCTCACTGCCGGGACTAGCGGGGAATGAGCAGTTCTTC.

The chain uses TRBV11-1 and TRBJ2-5, with 7 bases fitting TRBD1. CDR1 and CDR2 (germline): SGHAT, FQDESV (reference sequence). The CDR3 loop spans 15 amino acids. The V and J ends lost 1 base and 5 bases, in that order; junction bases with no gene match: 7. CDR3 in amino acids: CASSLEGASRETQYF. For the CDR3, the DNA is TGTGCCAGCAGCTTAGAGGGGGCCTCCAGGGAGACCCAGTACTTC.

V and J are TRBV28 and TRBJ1-3; D might be TRBD1 (5 bases). The CDR3 has 17 residues. V lost 2 bases to trimming and J lost 2 bases, with 16 bases between them. Germline assignment: CDR1 MDHEN and CDR2 SYDVKM. The CDR3 DNA sequence: TGTGCCAGCAGTTTACCCGGAAGGGGCCTCCCTGGAAACACCATATATTTT. Its protein is CASSLPGRGLPGNTIYF. Combining the CDR3 with reference TRBV28 and TRBJ1-3 gives the whole variable domain DVKVTQSSRYLVKRTGEKVFLECVQDMDHENMFWYRQDPGLGLRLIYFSYDVKMKEKGDIPEGYSVSREKKERFSLILESASTNQTSMYLCASSLPGRGLPGNTIYFGEGSWLTVV.

V usage is TRBV27 and J usage is TRBJ2-7; possible D gene TRBD2, 5 bases. V lost 0 bases, J lost 1 base, and 13 bases lay in between. The germline gives CDR1 MNHEY, CDR2 SMNVEV (reference sequence). This CDR3 contains 16 residues. DNA of the CDR3: TGTGCCAGCAGTTTATCGAGAGGACGGACTTCCTACGAGCAGTACTTC. It specifies CASSLSRGRTSYEQYF.

This chain joins TRBV19 and TRBJ2-3; 8 nucleotides line up with TRBD1. V lost 4 bases to trimming and J lost 2 bases; unmatched junction nucleotides: 2. Germline loops: CDR1 LNHDA, CDR2 SQIVND (reference sequence). This CDR3 contains 14 residues. The CDR3 nucleotides are TGTGCCAGTAGTAGGACAGGGTCCACAGATACGCAGTATTTT. Amino acids: CASSRTGSTDTQYF.

J is TRBJ2-1 and V is TRBV9; 12 positions agree with TRBD2. Looked up from germline, CDR1 is SGDLS and CDR2 is YYNGEE. J gave up 2 bases and V 3 bases, and 6 bases lay outside the gene matches. The CDR3 totals 17 residues. CDR3 DNA sequence: TGTGCCAGCAGCGAGTCTAGCGGGGGGGCCGCCTACAATGAGCAGTTCTTC. Its protein product is CASSESSGGAAYNEQFF. The whole variable domain, remainder taken from reference TRBV9 and TRBJ2-1, is DSGVTQTPKHLITATGQRVTLRCSPRSGDLSVYWYQQSLDQGLQFLIQYYNGEERAKGNILERFSAQQFPDLHSELNLSSLELGDSALYFCASSESSGGAAYNEQFFGPGTRLTVL.

The genes are TRBV5-1 and TRBJ2-7; 8 bases are shared with TRBD2. Germline V CDR1 and CDR2: SGHRS, YFSETQ. The V segment lost 0 bases and the J segment 7 bases; nucleotides outside the gene matches: 9. The CDR3 covers 15 residues. DNA of the CDR3: TGCGCCAGCAGCTTGGTAGTAGCGGGGCCGGGTGAGCAGTACTTC. Protein sequence: CASSLVVAGPGEQYF.

The chain's CDR3 is CASSPTTGGADGNTIYF. The DNA of the CDR3 is TGTGCCAGCAGTCCCACGACAGGGGGCGCGGATGGAAACACCATATATTTT. The chain joins TRBV28 to TRBJ1-3; 10 bases align to TRBD1. This CDR3 contains 17 residues. The V segment lost 5 bases and the J segment 3 bases; nucleotides outside the gene matches: 10. CDR1 and CDR2 from the germline V gene are MDHEN and SYDVKM.

The chain joins TRBV2 to TRBJ1-1; TRBD1 might be the D (5 bases). Deletions cut 2 bases from V and 4 bases from J, with 8 bases between. The germline V gene has CDR1 SNHLY and CDR2 FYNNEI. This CDR3 contains 13 residues. As DNA, the CDR3 is TGTGCCAGCAGTGAACGGGGGACCACTGAAGCTTTCTTT. It is translated as CASSERGTTEAFF.

The chain joins TRBV18 to TRBJ2-1, with 14 bases matching TRBD2. V gave up 4 bases and J gave up 7 bases; unmatched junction bases: 3. The CDR3 covers 15 residues. In germline, CDR1 is KGHSH, CDR2 LQKENI. CDR3 DNA: TGTGCCAGCTCACTCGGGACTAGCGGGGGTAATGAGCAGTTCTTC. It codes for CASSLGTSGGNEQFF.

The chain employs TRBV7-2 and TRBJ1-2; no clear D. The CDR3 sequence is 14 residues long. CDR1 and CDR2 from the germline V gene are SGHTA and FQGNSA. V lost 1 base and J 4 bases, leaving 10 bases between the germline ends. The CDR3 reads CASSLGGEFYGYTF. The CDR3 DNA follows: TGTGCCAGCAGCTTAGGTGGAGAGTTCTATGGCTACACCTTC.

To note about this clone: Distinct nucleotide sequences in the sample also encode this CDR3. V and J are TRBV2 and TRBJ1-5, with TRBD1 matching over 9 bases. The germline V gene has CDR1 SNHLY and CDR2 FYNNEI. The CDR3 loop spans 14 amino acids. The junction had 2 bases not matched to a gene; V was cut back by 3 bases and J by 5 bases. The CDR3 loop reads CASSDRTGDQPQHF. The CDR3 DNA reads TGTGCCAGCAGTGATCGGACAGGGGATCAGCCCCAGCATTTT.

This clone was picked up one time. This chain connects TRBV5-8 to TRBJ1-5; 7 bases agree with TRBD1. This CDR3 spans 16 amino acids. Trimming took 0 bases from V and 3 from J; bases not matched to a gene: 6. Germline lookup yields CDR1 SGHTS and CDR2 YDEGEE. DNA for the CDR3: TGTGCCAGCAGCTTGGGAACAGGGGCCGTCAATCAGCCCCAGCATTTT. Its protein is CASSLGTGAVNQPQHF.

This chain connects TRBV6-1 to TRBJ1-1; no reliable D call. The CDR3 spans 12 residues. In germline, CDR1 is MNHNS, CDR2 SASEGT. The V and J ends lost 1 base and 10 bases respectively, with 10 bases between them. CDR3 nucleotides: TGTGCCAGCAGTGAAGAGAGGGTGAGAGCTTTCTTT. It yields the protein CASSEERVRAFF.

The chain uses TRBV5-6 and TRBJ1-3; no clear D gene. V shed 7 bases and J shed 3 bases, with 5 bases lying between them. This CDR3 contains 11 residues. Germline CDR1 is SGHDT and CDR2 is YYEEEE. In DNA, the CDR3 is TGTGCCAGCGGGAGTGGAAACACCATATATTTT. This sequence encodes CASGSGNTIYF.

This clone was seen a few times. V gene TRBV10-3 combines with J gene TRBJ2-1; TRBD1 might be the D (5 bases). Germline values: CDR1 ENHRY, CDR2 SYGVKD. The CDR3 covers 16 residues. The V and J ends lost 3 bases and 4 bases respectively, with 16 bases between them. The CDR3: CAISDRPGRGYNEQFF. CDR3 nucleotides: TGTGCCATCAGTGATAGGCCAGGGCGAGGATACAATGAGCAGTTCTTC.

This chain connects TRBV25-1 to TRBJ2-7; 9 bases map to TRBD1. CDR3 length: 14 amino acids. V was pared by 5 bases and J by 2 bases, with 4 bases of the junction left unmatched. Germline CDR1 and CDR2: MGHDK and SYGVNS. The CDR3 loop is CASSTGTGPYEQYF. The DNA of the CDR3 is TGTGCCAGCAGTACGGGGACAGGGCCCTACGAGCAGTACTTC.

J is TRBJ1-2 and V is TRBV19; 8 bases line up with TRBD1. There are 15 residues in the CDR3. CDR1 is LNHDA, CDR2 SQIVND, per germline (reference sequence). V gave up 4 bases and J gave up 4 bases; unmatched junction bases: 8. CDR3 nucleotide sequence: TGTGCCAGTAGTACCGGGACAGGAGACTTCTATGGCTACACCTTC. As protein: CASSTGTGDFYGYTF.

A single count supports this clone. This chain uses TRBV11-3 with TRBJ1-1, with 9 positions matching TRBD1. CDR1 and CDR2 from the germline V gene are SGHNT and YENEEA. This CDR3 spans 14 amino acids. The V segment lost 3 bases and the J segment 6 bases; nucleotides outside the gene matches: 5. CDR3 bases: TGTGCCAGCAGCTTGGGACAGGGAAGGGCTGAAGCTTTCTTT. It yields the protein CASSLGQGRAEAFF.

The chain uses TRBV5-6 and TRBJ1-5, with a weak D call TRBD1 (5 bases). Germline lookup yields CDR1 SGHDT and CDR2 YYEEEE. The CDR3 contains 13 residues. V dropped 2 bases and J dropped 7 bases, with 10 bases sitting between them. The CDR3 sequence: CASSFDQGQPQHF. CDR3 in DNA: TGTGCCAGCAGCTTTGACCAGGGCCAGCCCCAGCATTTT.

The V gene is TRBV7-2, the J gene TRBJ2-7; 10 nucleotides match TRBD2. V gave up 2 bases and J gave up 7 bases; unmatched junction bases: 5. Germline values: CDR1 SGHTA, CDR2 FQGNSA. The CDR3 is made up of 14 amino acids. The CDR3 DNA reads TGTGCCAGCAGCTTACTAGCGGGGGTAGGAGAGCAGTACTTC. This translates into CASSLLAGVGEQYF.

Here the CDR3 DNA reads TGTGCCAGCTCACCCAACCAAGGAGCGGTTGAAAAACTGTTTTTT. Its translation: CASSPNQGAVEKLFF. The chain joins TRBV18 to TRBJ1-4; D gene ambiguous. Germline lookup yields CDR1 KGHSH and CDR2 LQKENI. CDR3 length equals 15 residues. The germline V and J ends were trimmed by 3 bases and 7 bases, with 15 bases remaining between them.

The chain recombines TRBV6-2 or TRBV6-3 with TRBJ1-2; D is undetermined. The V gene's germline CDR1 is MNHEY and CDR2 SVGEGT. The CDR3 is made up of 14 amino acids. V lost 2 bases and J lost 0, with 7 bases in between. The CDR3 nucleotides are TGTGCCAGCAGTTACCTGAGCACTAACTATGGCTACACCTTC. As protein: CASSYLSTNYGYTF.

This chain connects TRBV11-1 to TRBJ1-4; D gene unclear. CDR3 length: 13 amino acids. Germline V lookup: CDR1 SGHAT, CDR2 FQDESV (reference sequence). The germline V and J ends were trimmed by 5 bases and 13 bases, with 17 bases remaining between them. The CDR3 DNA follows: TGTGCCAGCAGCGTGAGACGGGGTTTAGGACTGTTTTTT. Translating it yields CASSVRRGLGLFF.

This chain connects TRBV5-6 to TRBJ1-3; possibly TRBD1 for D (6 bases). This CDR3 spans 17 amino acids. The germline V gene has CDR1 SGHDT and CDR2 YYEEEE. Deletions cut 1 base from V and 0 bases from J, with 14 bases between. The CDR3 region has the DNA TGTGCCAGCAGCTTGACCAGGACAGCTAGCTCTGGAAACACCATATATTTT. Translated, it gives CASSLTRTASSGNTIYF.

The V gene is TRBV9, the J gene TRBJ1-2, with D possibly being TRBD1 (6 bases). The CDR3 is made up of 13 amino acids. Germline V gives CDR1 SGDLS, CDR2 YYNGEE. V dropped 1 base and J dropped 8 bases, with 12 bases sitting between them. The CDR3 nucleotides read TGTGCCAGCAGCGTACGTAACAGGGTCGGCTACACCTTC. Translating it yields CASSVRNRVGYTF. The entire variable domain, with the rest obtained from reference TRBV9 and TRBJ1-2, is as follows: DSGVTQTPKHLITATGQRVTLRCSPRSGDLSVYWYQQSLDQGLQFLIQYYNGEERAKGNILERFSAQQFPDLHSELNLSSLELGDSALYFCASSVRNRVGYTFGSGTRLTVV.

V gene TRBV7-2 combines with J gene TRBJ1-3; 7 nucleotides line up with TRBD1. Trimming cost V 4 bases and J 4 bases; bases outside gene matches: 4. Germline lookup yields CDR1 SGHTA and CDR2 FQGNSA. There are 14 residues in the CDR3. CDR3 sequence (DNA): TGTGCCAGCAGCTACCGGGACAGAGGAAACACCATATATTTT. Its translation: CASSYRDRGNTIYF.

CDR3 amino acids: CASRQTTGGIVYGYTF. CDR3 in DNA: TGCGCCAGCAGACAAACGACAGGGGGCATAGTCTATGGCTACACCTTC. The chain employs TRBV4-1 and TRBJ1-2; 10 nucleotides align to TRBD1. Germline CDR1 reads MGHRA; CDR2 reads YSYEKL. V shed 6 bases, J shed 4 bases, and the junction held 11 bases outside the gene matches. CDR3 length equals 16 residues.